The 10 T cell receptor beta chains below were found in one sample sequenced in a study of cytomegalovirus exposure and HLA in healthy donors. Primers for the PCR totalled 60 Vbeta and 13 Jbeta. TCRdb's table, derived via immunoSEQ multiplex PCR, lists solely in-frame clones and lacks some. The top ten hold approximately 3% of the sample, which has about 160,000 clones, around 79% seen once. The sequencing sample was made of PBMCs. The receptors stem from a woman in her thirties or forties in good health and CMV-seronegative.

The chain uses TRBV2 and TRBJ2-3, with 8 positions matching TRBD2. The CDR3 totals 13 residues. Per germline, CDR1 SNHLY and CDR2 FYNNEI. The V gene end was trimmed by 8 bases and the J gene end by 5 bases; junction bases not matched to a gene: 6. CDR3 sequence reads: CASGGTRIDTQYF. The DNA for the CDR3 is TGTGCCAGCGGGGGGACTAGGATAGATACGCAGTATTTT.

The J gene is TRBJ2-1, the V gene TRBV5-1; possible D gene TRBD1, 5 bases. Trimming removed 4 bases from V and 0 bases from J, with 17 bases in between. This CDR3 has 17 residues. Per germline, CDR1 SGHRS and CDR2 YFSETQ. This CDR3 reads CASSPDVGRPSYNEQFF. The CDR3 bases are TGCGCCAGCAGCCCAGACGTGGGGCGGCCCTCCTACAATGAGCAGTTCTTC.

V and J are TRBV5-1 and TRBJ2-1, with TRBD1 identical over 9 bases. J was trimmed by 9 bases and V by 0 bases; bases with no gene match: 1. This CDR3 comprises 13 residues. Germline-derived CDR1 and CDR2 are SGHRS and YFSETQ. The CDR3 nucleotides read TGCGCCAGCAGCTTGGGGACAGGGGCTGAGCAGTTCTTC. Its protein product is CASSLGTGAEQFF. The full variable domain, completed using reference TRBV5-1 and TRBJ2-1, is KAGVTQTPRYLIKTRGQQVTLSCSPISGHRSVSWYQQTPGQGLQFLFEYFSETQRNKGNFPGRFSGRQFSNSRSEMNVSTLELGDSALYLCASSLGTGAEQFFGPGTRLTVL.

The rearrangement uses TRBV7-3 and TRBJ2-2; D gene uncertain. V shed 3 bases and J shed 6 bases, with 11 bases lying between them. Germline CDR1 is SGHTA and CDR2 is FQGTGA. The CDR3 extends over 14 amino acids. The CDR3: CASSFNSLSGELFF. The CDR3 bases are TGTGCCAGCAGCTTTAATAGCTTGTCCGGGGAGCTGTTTTTT. Variable domain in full (rest from reference TRBV7-3 and TRBJ2-2): GAGVSQTPSNKVTEKGKYVELRCDPISGHTALYWYRQSLGQGPEFLIYFQGTGAADDSGLPNDRFFAVRPEGSVSTLKIQRTERGDSAVYLCASSFNSLSGELFFGEGSRLTVL.

V is TRBV18 and J is TRBJ2-5, with 8 bases that match TRBD2. The DNA end is more similar to TRBJ2-7, so the J call may be wrong. Germline CDR1 reads KGHSH; CDR2 reads LQKENI. The CDR3 sequence is 18 residues long. The CDR3: CASSPPPGLGVRSYEQYF. The CDR3 bases are TGTGCCAGCTCACCACCGCCGGGACTAGGGGTACGCTCCTACGAGCAGTACTTC.

V usage is TRBV18 and J usage is TRBJ1-1; D remains unclear. Germline lookup yields CDR1 KGHSH and CDR2 LQKENI. Trimming shortened V by 1 base and J by 6 bases, and 6 bases separated the two germline ends. The CDR3 loop spans 12 amino acids. The CDR3 region is CASSPRPPEAFF. CDR3 bases: TGTGCCAGCTCACCACGGCCCCCTGAAGCTTTCTTT.

The V call is TRBV11-2, the J call TRBJ1-1, with D maybe TRBD1 (5 bases). The CDR3 is 14 amino acids. Germline values: CDR1 SGHAT, CDR2 FQNNGV. The ends were cut back, 5 bases at V and 1 base at J, with 11 bases in the middle. CDR3 in amino acids: CASSLNQGNTEAFF. The CDR3, as DNA: TGTGCCAGCAGCCTGAACCAGGGGAACACTGAAGCTTTCTTT.

A note on this clone: Relative to the germline gene, one junction end is altered; a read error may explain this. The chain combines TRBV6-5 with TRBJ2-1; possible D gene TRBD2, 6 bases. The germline V gene has CDR1 MNHEY and CDR2 SVGAGI. The CDR3 has 11 amino acids. The CDR3 region has the DNA TGTGCCAGCAGTAACTCGGGACTCCAGTTCTTC. Its protein is CASSNSGLQFF.

CDR3 nucleotides: TGTGCCAGCAGCTTAGGGGACAGAGCTAACTATGGCTACACCTTC. Amino acids: CASSLGDRANYGYTF. The J gene is TRBJ1-2, the V gene TRBV7-2; 7 bases are shared with TRBD1. This CDR3 has 15 amino acids. The trim removed 1 base at V and 0 bases at J, leaving 2 bases unmatched. Germline V gene data show CDR1 as SGHTA and CDR2 as FQGNSA.

Of note for this clone: Its ends do not fully match the called genes, so a read error is possible. The chain joins TRBV4-1 to TRBJ2-5, with 9 bases fitting TRBD2. The CDR3 length is 17 residues. Germline V gene lookup returns CDR1 MGHRA and CDR2 YSYEKL. The CDR3 region has the DNA TGCGCCAGCAGCCAAGATTTGGGCGGGGGGGCGAAAGAGGCCCAGTACTTC. Protein sequence: CASSQDLGGGAKEAQYF.